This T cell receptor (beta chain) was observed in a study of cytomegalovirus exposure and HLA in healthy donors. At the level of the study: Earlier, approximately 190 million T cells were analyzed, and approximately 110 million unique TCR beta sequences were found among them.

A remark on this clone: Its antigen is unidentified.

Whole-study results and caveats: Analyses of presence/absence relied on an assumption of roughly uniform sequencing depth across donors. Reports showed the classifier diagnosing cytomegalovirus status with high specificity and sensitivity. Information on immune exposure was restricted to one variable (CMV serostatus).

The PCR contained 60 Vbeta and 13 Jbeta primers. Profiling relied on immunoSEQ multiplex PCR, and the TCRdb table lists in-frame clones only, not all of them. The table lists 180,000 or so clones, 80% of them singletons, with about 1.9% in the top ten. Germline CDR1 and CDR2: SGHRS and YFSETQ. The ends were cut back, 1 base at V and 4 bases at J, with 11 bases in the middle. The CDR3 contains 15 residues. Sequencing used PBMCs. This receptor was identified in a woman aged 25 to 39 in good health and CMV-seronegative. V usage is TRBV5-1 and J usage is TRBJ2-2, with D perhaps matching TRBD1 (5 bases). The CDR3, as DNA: TGCGCCAGCAGCTTGCGGCAGGGCGGCACCGGGGAGCTGTTTTTT. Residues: CASSLRQGGTGELFF. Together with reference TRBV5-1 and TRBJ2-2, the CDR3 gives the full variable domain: KAGVTQTPRYLIKTRGQQVTLSCSPISGHRSVSWYQQTPGQGLQFLFEYFSETQRNKGNFPGRFSGRQFSNSRSEMNVSTLELGDSALYLCASSLRQGGTGELFFGEGSRLTVL.